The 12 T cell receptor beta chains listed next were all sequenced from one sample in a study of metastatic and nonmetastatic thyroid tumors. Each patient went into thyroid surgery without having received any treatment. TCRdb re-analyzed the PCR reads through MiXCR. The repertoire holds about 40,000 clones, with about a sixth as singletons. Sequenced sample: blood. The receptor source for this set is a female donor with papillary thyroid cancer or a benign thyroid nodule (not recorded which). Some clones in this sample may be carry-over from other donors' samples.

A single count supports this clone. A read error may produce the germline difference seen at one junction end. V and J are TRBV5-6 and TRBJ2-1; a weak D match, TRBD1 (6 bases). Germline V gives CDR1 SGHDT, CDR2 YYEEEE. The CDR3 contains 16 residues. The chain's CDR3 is CVSILGRQGWGNEQFF. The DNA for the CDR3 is TGTGTCAGCATCTTGGGGCGGCAGGGGTGGGGCAATGAGCAGTTCTTC. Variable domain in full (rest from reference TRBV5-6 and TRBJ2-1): DAGVTQSPTHLIKTRGQQVTLRCSPKSGHDTVSWYQQALGQGPQFIFQYYEEEERQRGNFPDRFSGHQFPNYSSELNVNALLLGDSALYLCVSILGRQGWGNEQFFGPGTRLTVL.

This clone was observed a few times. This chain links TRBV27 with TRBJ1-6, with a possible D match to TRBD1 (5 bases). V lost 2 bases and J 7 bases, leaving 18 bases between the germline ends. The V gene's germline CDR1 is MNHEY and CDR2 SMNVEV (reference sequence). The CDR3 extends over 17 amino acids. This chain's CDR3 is CASSLRARGEGNSPLHF. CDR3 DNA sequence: TGTGCCAGCAGTTTAAGGGCGCGGGGCGAAGGCAATTCACCCCTCCACTTT.

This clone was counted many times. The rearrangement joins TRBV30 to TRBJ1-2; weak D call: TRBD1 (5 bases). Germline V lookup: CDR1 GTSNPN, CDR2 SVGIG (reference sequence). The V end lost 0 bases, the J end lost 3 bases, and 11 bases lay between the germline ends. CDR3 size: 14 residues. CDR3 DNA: TGTGCCTGGAGTGTCGACAGCTTATACTATGGCTACACCTTC. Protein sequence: CAWSVDSLYYGYTF.

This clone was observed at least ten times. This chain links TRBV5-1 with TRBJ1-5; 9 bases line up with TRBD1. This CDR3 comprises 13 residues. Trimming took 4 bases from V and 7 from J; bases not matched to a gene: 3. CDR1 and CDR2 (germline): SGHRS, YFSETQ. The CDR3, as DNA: TGCGCCAGCAGCAGTGACAGGGGGCAGCCCCAGCATTTT. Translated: CASSSDRGQPQHF. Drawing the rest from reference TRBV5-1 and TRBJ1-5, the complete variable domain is KAGVTQTPRYLIKTRGQQVTLSCSPISGHRSVSWYQQTPGQGLQFLFEYFSETQRNKGNFPGRFSGRQFSNSRSEMNVSTLELGDSALYLCASSSDRGQPQHFGDGTRLSIL.

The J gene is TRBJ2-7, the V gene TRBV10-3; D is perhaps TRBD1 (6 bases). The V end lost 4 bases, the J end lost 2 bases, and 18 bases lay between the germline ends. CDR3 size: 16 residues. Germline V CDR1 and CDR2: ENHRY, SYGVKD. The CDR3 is CAISGIDRIQTYEQYF. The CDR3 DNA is TGTGCCATCAGTGGGATCGACAGGATTCAAACCTACGAGCAGTACTTC.

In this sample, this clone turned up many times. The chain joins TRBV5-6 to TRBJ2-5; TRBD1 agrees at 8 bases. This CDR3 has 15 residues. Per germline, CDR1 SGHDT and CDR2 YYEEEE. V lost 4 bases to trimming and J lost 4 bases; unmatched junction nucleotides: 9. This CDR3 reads CASSLGQGYGETQYF. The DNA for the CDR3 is TGTGCCAGCAGCCTAGGACAGGGATACGGAGAGACCCAGTACTTC.

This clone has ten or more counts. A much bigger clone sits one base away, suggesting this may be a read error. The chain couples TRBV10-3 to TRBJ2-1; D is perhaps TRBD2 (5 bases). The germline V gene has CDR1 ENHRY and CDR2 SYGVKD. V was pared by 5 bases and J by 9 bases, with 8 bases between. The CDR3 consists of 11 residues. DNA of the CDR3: TGTGCCATCAGTTCAGCGGTTGAGCAGTTCTTC. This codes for CAISSAVEQFF.

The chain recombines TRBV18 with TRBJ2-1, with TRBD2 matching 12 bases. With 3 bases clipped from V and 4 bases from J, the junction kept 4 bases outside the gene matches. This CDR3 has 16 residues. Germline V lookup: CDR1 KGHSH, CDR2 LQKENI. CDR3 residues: CASSPGLAGGYNEQFF. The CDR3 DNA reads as TGTGCCAGCTCACCGGGTCTAGCGGGAGGGTACAATGAGCAGTTCTTC.

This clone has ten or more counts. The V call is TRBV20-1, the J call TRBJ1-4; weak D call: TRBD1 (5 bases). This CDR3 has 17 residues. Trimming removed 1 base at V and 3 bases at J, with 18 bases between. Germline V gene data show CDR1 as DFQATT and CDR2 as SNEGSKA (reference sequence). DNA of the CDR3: TGCAGTGCTAGAGGGTGGGGCAGGAAAGGCCCTAATGAAAAACTGTTTTTT. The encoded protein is CSARGWGRKGPNEKLFF.

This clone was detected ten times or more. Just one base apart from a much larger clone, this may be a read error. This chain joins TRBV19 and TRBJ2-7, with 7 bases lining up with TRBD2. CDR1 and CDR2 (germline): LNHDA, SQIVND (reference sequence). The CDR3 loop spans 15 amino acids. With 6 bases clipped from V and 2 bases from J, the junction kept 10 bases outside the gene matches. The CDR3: CASRVSGVQTYEQYF. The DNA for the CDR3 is TGTGCCAGTAGGGTAAGCGGGGTGCAGACCTACGAGCAGTACTTC. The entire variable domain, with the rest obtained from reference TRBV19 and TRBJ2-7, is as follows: DGGITQSPKYLFRKEGQNVTLSCEQNLNHDAMYWYRQDPGQGLRLIYYSQIVNDFQKGDIAEGYSVSREKKESFPLTVTSAQKNPTAFYLCASRVSGVQTYEQYFGPGTRLTVT.

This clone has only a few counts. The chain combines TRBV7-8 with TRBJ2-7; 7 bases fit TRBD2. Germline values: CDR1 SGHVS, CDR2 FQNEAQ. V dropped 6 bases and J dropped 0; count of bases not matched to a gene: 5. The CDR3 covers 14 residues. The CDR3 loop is CASSGGGLSYEQYF. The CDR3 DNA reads TGTGCCAGCAGTGGGGGGGGTCTCTCCTACGAGCAGTACTTC. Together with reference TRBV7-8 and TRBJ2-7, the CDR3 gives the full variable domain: GAGVSQSPRYKVAKRGQDVALRCDPISGHVSLFWYQQALGQGPEFLTYFQNEAQLDKSGLPSDRFFAERPEGSVSTLKIQRTQQEDSAVYLCASSGGGLSYEQYFGPGTRLTVT.

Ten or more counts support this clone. CDR3 DNA sequence: TGTGCCTGCCCCGCCAAGGACGGGGGCAGGGCAGATACGCAGTATTTT. Translating it yields CACPAKDGGRADTQYF. The chain joins TRBV30 to TRBJ2-3; TRBD1 or TRBD2 may be the D gene (6 bases each). This CDR3 is 16 amino acids long. The V end was cut by 6 bases, the J end by 4 bases, with 23 bases between. Germline values: CDR1 GTSNPN, CDR2 SVGIG (reference sequence).